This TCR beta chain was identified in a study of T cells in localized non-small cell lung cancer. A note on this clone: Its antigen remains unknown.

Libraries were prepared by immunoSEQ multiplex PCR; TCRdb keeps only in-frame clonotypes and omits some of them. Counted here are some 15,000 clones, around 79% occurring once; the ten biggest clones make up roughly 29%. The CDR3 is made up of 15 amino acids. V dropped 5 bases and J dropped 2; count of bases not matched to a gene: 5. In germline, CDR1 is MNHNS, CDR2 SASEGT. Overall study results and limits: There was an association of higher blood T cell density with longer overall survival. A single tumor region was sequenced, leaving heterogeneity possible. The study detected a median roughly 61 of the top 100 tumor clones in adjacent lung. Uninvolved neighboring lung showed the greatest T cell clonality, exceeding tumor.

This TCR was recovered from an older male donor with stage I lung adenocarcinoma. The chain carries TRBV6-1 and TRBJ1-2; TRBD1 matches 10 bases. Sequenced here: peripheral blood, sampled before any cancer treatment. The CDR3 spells CASSPWTGGNYGYTF. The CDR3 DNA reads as TGTGCCAGCAGTCCGTGGACAGGGGGGAACTATGGCTACACCTTC.